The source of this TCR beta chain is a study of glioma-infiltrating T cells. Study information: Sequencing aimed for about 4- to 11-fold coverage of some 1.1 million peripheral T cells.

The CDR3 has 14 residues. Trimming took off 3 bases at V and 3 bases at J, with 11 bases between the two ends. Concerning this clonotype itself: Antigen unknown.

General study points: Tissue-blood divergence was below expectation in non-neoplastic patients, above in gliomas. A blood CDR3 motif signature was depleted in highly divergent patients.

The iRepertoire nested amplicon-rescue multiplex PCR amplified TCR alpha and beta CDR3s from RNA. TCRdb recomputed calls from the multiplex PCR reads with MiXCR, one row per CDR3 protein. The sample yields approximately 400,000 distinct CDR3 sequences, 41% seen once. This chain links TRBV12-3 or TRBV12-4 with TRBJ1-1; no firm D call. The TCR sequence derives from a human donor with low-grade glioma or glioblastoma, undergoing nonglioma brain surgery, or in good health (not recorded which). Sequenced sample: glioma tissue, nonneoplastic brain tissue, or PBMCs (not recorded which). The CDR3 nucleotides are TGTGCCAGCAGTTTTAGACGGTGGGACACTGAAGCTTTCTTT. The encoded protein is CASSFRRWDTEAFF.